This T cell receptor (beta chain) was captured by sequencing in a study of Ad26.COV2.S vaccination and SARS-CoV-2 variants (dated by TCRdb to about 2021). Regarding the complete study: Vaccine-arm donors came from COV1001, a multicentre, randomized, double-blind, placebo-controlled phase I-IIa trial of Ad26.COV2.S in healthy adults. The TCR-sequenced set comprised approximately 32 samples: some 19 Ad26.COV2.S vaccine recipients, 5 placebo recipients and 8 SARS-CoV-2 convalescent individuals. Sequencing of the TCRbeta repertoire served to evaluate the specificity and breadth of SARS-CoV-2-reactive T cell receptors following Ad26.COV2.S vaccination. Trial participants were randomized into five groups of five, in which low-dose or high-dose Ad26.COV2.S was given once or twice, or placebo was given on both occasions. Throughout the experiments and outcome assessment, investigators stayed blinded to trial group allocation. Ad26.COV2.S was given intramuscularly at 5x10^10 or 1x10^11 viral particles, as a single shot or as two shots 56 days apart. The paper as a whole reports these results and caveats: Vaccine and placebo recipients had comparable non-spike TCR breadth, which fits with the vaccine containing only spike. The study was not powered to compare responses between vaccine doses or regimens. Higher spike-specific TCR breadth was observed in Ad26.COV2.S recipients than in placebo recipients (P = 0.0014). According to the authors, total T cell responses may have been underestimated by the TCR breadth and depth analyses. Substantial breadth of spike-specific CD8+ and CD4+ T cell responses was reported after vaccination.

Interpreted using the paper, the treatment or condition label stands for: around 19 received Ad26.COV2.S at low or high dose, single or two shots; roughly five received placebo; per-sample allocation not given. For vaccine and placebo recipients, the sequenced repertoires came from samples collected on day 63 after the first injection. In Cohort 1b, around 23 adults aged 18-55 years were enrolled at a single site in Boston, USA, between 29 July and 7 August 2020. Ad26.COV2.S consisted of a replication-incompetent adenovirus type 26 vector by which a prefusion-stabilized SARS-CoV-2 spike protein from the original Wuhan strain was expressed. Note on this clone: Its recognized antigen is unknown. The input lacks base qualities; no much larger clone sits a single base away.

The immunoSEQ Assay was used to sequence TCRbeta CDR3 regions. After extraction, genomic DNA underwent amplification by bias-controlled multiplex PCR, followed by high-throughput sequencing. As for the original processing: To quantify the absolute abundance of every unique TCRbeta CDR3 region, sequences were collapsed and filtered. T cell fraction was estimated by normalization of TCRbeta template counts to usable DNA, with usable DNA being measured through amplification of reference genes present in all nucleated cells. Repertoire TCRs were annotated as SARS-CoV-2-specific when V gene, CDR3 amino acid sequence and J gene were exactly matched to a known reactive TCR set. The reference SARS-CoV-2 TCR set was obtained from MIRA and was filtered for enrichment in COVID-19-positive ImmuneCODE repertoires, whereby public or cross-reactive TCRs were removed. Using the MIRA antigens, annotated TCRs were further analysed by specific ORF or by position within an ORF. Breadth was defined as annotated unique rearrangements over total unique productive rearrangements; depth was the summed frequency of those rearrangements. Two-sided Wilcoxon rank-sum tests were applied when comparing TCR breadth between groups. TCRdb's version of the immuneACCESS table is confined to in-frame rearrangements and falls short of the full clone set. An unresolved V gene accounts for under half of the shortfall where checked; the remainder is of unknown origin. That table is the source of V, J and clone size, and D and trimming were worked out from the DNA. Within this sample are about 350,000 clones, with less than 90% of them counted one time only. 6.4% of the sample rests with the top ten.

The sample in question was peripheral blood, obtained in a trial of Ad26.COV2.S vaccine versus placebo. The TCR originated in a person between 18 and 59 years old who received the Ad26.COV2.S COVID-19 vaccine or a placebo.

The nucleotide sequence reads as follows: TGTGCCAGCAGTTACCAGTCTGTCCTCCAAGAGACCCAGTACTTC. The encoded protein is CASSYQSVLQETQYF. This chain joins TRBV6-2 or TRBV6-3 to TRBJ2-5, with the identity of the D gene unclear. CDR1 and CDR2 are read off the germline V gene as MNHEY and SVGEGT. At the junction V is shortened by 2 bases and J by 1 base, with 11 bases in between. Reading from cysteine to phenylalanine, the CDR3 counts 15 amino acids. The only DNA kept is the CDR3, 45 bases in frame from the first base.